This T cell receptor beta chain is drawn from a study of chemoradiotherapy in HPV16-positive cancers. TCRdb keeps only in-frame clones here, not all; method: immunoSEQ multiplex PCR. The sample contains 40,000 or so clones, more than 75% of which appear only once. Per the germline V gene, CDR1 is SEHNR and CDR2 is FQNEAQ (reference sequence). This CDR3 is 13 amino acids long. V lost 0 bases to trimming and J lost 8 bases, with 10 bases between them. This clone was counted between two and nine times. The receptor was isolated from a human donor with HPV-associated anogenital cancer. The chain couples TRBV7-9 to TRBJ1-2; D unclear. Sample: blood, taken from a patient who underwent chemoradiotherapy. The CDR3 is CASSLALEGGYTF. CDR3 coding DNA: TGTGCCAGCAGCTTAGCGCTGGAGGGCGGCTACACCTTC.